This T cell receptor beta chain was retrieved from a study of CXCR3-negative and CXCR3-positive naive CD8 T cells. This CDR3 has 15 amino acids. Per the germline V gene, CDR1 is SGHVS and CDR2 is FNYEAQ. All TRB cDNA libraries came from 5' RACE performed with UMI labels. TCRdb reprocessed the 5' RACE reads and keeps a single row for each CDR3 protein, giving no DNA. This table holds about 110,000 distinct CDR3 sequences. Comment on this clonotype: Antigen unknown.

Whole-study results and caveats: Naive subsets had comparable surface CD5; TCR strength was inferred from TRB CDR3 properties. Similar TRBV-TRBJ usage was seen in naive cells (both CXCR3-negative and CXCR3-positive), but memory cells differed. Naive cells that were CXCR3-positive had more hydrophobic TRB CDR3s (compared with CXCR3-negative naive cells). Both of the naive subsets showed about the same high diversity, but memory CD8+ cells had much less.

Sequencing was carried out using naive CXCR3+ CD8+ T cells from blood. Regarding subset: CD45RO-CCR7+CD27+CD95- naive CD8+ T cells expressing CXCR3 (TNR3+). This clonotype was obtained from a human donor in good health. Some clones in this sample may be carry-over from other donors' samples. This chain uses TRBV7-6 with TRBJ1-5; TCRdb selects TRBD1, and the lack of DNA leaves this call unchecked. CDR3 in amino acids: CASSPGTGDGQPQHF.